Following are 29 T cell receptor beta chains from one sample sequenced in a study of blood T cell repertoires in COVID-19. Produced via immunoSEQ multiplex PCR; TCRdb's table is partial and in-frame only. The repertoire includes fewer than 20,000 clones, approximately 90% of them detected once, and just over 9.5% sits in the top ten. The sequenced material came from peripheral blood. Every receptor here comes from a middle-aged man with active COVID-19.

The genes are TRBV4-1 and TRBJ2-1; TRBD1 aligns across 7 bases. Per germline, CDR1 MGHRA and CDR2 YSYEKL. This CDR3 contains 14 residues. The V gene end was trimmed by 1 base and the J gene end by 6 bases; junction bases not matched to a gene: 3. The CDR3 bases are TGCGCCAGCAGCCAAGGGACAGGTATCAATGAGCAGTTCTTC. Residues: CASSQGTGINEQFF.

CDR3 protein: CASSIAWDRGSGYTF. CDR3 in DNA: TGTGCCAGTAGTATAGCTTGGGACAGGGGTTCTGGCTACACCTTC. V is TRBV19 and J is TRBJ1-2; 10 nucleotides agree with TRBD1. V dropped 1 base and J dropped 7; count of bases not matched to a gene: 6. This CDR3 is 15 amino acids long. CDR1 LNHDA and CDR2 SQIVND come from the germline V gene (reference sequence).

The chain uses TRBV2 and TRBJ2-3; 11 bases are a match to TRBD2. Germline CDR1 reads SNHLY; CDR2 reads FYNNEI. The CDR3 covers 16 residues. V was pared by 5 bases and J by 4 bases, with 8 bases of the junction left unmatched. The DNA of the CDR3 is TGTGCCAGCAGTAGACGACTAGCGGGATCCCCAGATACGCAGTATTTT. Its translation is CASSRRLAGSPDTQYF. Variable domain in full (rest from reference TRBV2 and TRBJ2-3): EPEVTQTPSHQVTQMGQEVILRCVPISNHLYFYWYRQILGQKVEFLVSFYNNEISEKSEIFDDQFSVERPDGSNFTLKIRSTKLEDSAMYFCASSRRLAGSPDTQYFGPGTRLTVL.

The chain has TRBV21-1 and TRBJ2-3; the DNA was not compared with TRBD1, the D call given in the table. TRBV21-1 is recorded as a pseudogene. CDR3 length equals 16 residues. CDR3 DNA sequence: TGTGCCAGCAGCAAAACGGATTGGCAGGGAACAGATACGCAGTATTTT. Translating it yields CASSKTDWQGTDTQYF.

This chain connects TRBV27 to TRBJ2-7, with TRBD1 as a possible D gene (5 bases). The V gene's germline CDR1 is MNHEY and CDR2 SMNVEV (reference sequence). Trimming removed 0 bases at V and 6 bases at J, with 9 bases between. The CDR3 length is 13 residues. For the CDR3, the DNA is TGTGCCAGCAGTTTATCGCCCAGGGCCGAGCAGTACTTC. As protein: CASSLSPRAEQYF.

The rearrangement joins TRBV20-1 to TRBJ2-7; possible D gene TRBD1, 5 bases. Trimming stripped 3 bases from V and 5 bases from J, with 5 bases between. Germline CDR1 reads DFQATT; CDR2 reads SNEGSKA (reference sequence). The CDR3 extends over 10 amino acids. The CDR3 loop is CSARDNEQYF. DNA for the CDR3: TGCAGTGCTAGGGACAACGAGCAGTACTTC.

The chain has TRBV7-8 and TRBJ2-7, with 12 bases matching TRBD2. The length of the CDR3 is 17 residues. Germline assignment: CDR1 SGHVS and CDR2 FQNEAQ. The V and J ends lost 0 bases and 6 bases, in that order; junction bases with no gene match: 9. CDR3 DNA: TGTGCCAGCAGCTTAGCGACTAGCGGGAGAATAGGACGCGAGCAGTACTTC. This encodes CASSLATSGRIGREQYF.

The CDR3 protein is CASGLLLTPGGAKNIQYF. The CDR3 DNA reads as TGTGCTAGTGGTTTGCTACTAACCCCCGGGGGAGCCAAAAACATTCAGTACTTC. The rearrangement uses TRBV12-5 and TRBJ2-4; perhaps TRBD2 as D (6 bases). The V and J ends lost 2 bases and 0 bases respectively, with 17 bases between them. CDR3 length: 18 residues. Germline CDR1 LGHNT, CDR2 FRNRAP.

The CDR3 DNA sequence: TGTGCCAGCCCCATGGCGGAGAGAATAAGGACCGGGGAGCTGTTTTTT. This encodes CASPMAERIRTGELFF. The chain joins TRBV27 to TRBJ2-2; the D is unclear. The CDR3 contains 16 residues. The germline V gene encodes CDR1 MNHEY and CDR2 SMNVEV (reference sequence). Between the trimmed V and J ends, which lost 8 bases and 5 bases, there was a span of 21 bases.

The chain uses TRBV6-5 and TRBJ2-1; D might be TRBD1 (6 bases). CDR1 is MNHEY, CDR2 SVGAGI, per germline. This CDR3 has 12 residues. Trimming pared 6 bases from V and 9 bases from J, leaving 12 bases between. CDR3 residues: CASSLTGSEQFF. CDR3 in DNA: TGTGCCAGCAGCCTAACAGGGAGTGAGCAGTTCTTC.

The CDR3 coding sequence is TGTGCCAGCAGCTTCGGGAGGGTACCCACAGATACGCAGTATTTT. This codes for CASSFGRVPTDTQYF. V and J are TRBV7-9 and TRBJ2-3; 8 bases line up with TRBD2. This CDR3 is 15 amino acids long. Germline CDR1 reads SEHNR; CDR2 reads FQNEAQ (reference sequence). With V trimmed by 3 bases and J by 2 bases, 4 bases remained unmatched.

The V gene is TRBV11-3, the J gene TRBJ2-7; no clear D. CDR1 SGHNT and CDR2 YENEEA come from the germline V gene. CDR3 length: 13 amino acids. Trimming left V 0 bases short and J 6 bases short, with 9 bases between. The CDR3 region has the DNA TGTGCCAGCAGCTTAGAAGGCGGTGCCGAGCAGTACTTC. This encodes CASSLEGGAEQYF.

The chain combines TRBV10-3 with TRBJ2-7; 10 positions match TRBD2. V dropped 9 bases and J dropped 0; count of bases not matched to a gene: 11. Germline lookup yields CDR1 ENHRY and CDR2 SYGVKD. The length of the CDR3 is 16 residues. CDR3 protein: CAISPGLAKSSYEQYF. CDR3 DNA sequence: TGTGCCATTAGCCCGGGACTAGCGAAGAGCTCCTACGAGCAGTACTTC.

The V gene is TRBV19, the J gene TRBJ2-2; TRBD1 matches at 8 bases. Germline V lookup: CDR1 LNHDA, CDR2 SQIVND (reference sequence). The length of the CDR3 is 16 residues. The trim removed 7 bases at V and 4 bases at J, leaving 11 bases unmatched. Here the CDR3 reads CASIDQGAVGTGELFF. The CDR3 DNA is TGTGCCAGTATAGATCAGGGGGCGGTAGGCACCGGGGAGCTGTTTTTT. The complete variable domain, with remaining parts taken from reference TRBV19 and TRBJ2-2, reads DGGITQSPKYLFRKEGQNVTLSCEQNLNHDAMYWYRQDPGQGLRLIYYSQIVNDFQKGDIAEGYSVSREKKESFPLTVTSAQKNPTAFYLCASIDQGAVGTGELFFGEGSRLTVL.

V gene TRBV5-4 combines with J gene TRBJ2-3, with D possibly TRBD1 on 5 matching bases. Germline CDR1 is SGHNT and CDR2 is YYREEE (reference sequence). The CDR3 runs 16 residues. Trimming took 1 base from V and 0 from J, leaving 12 bases between them. The CDR3 loop is CASSLKKGFSTDTQYF. CDR3 sequence (DNA): TGTGCCAGCAGCTTGAAAAAGGGGTTCAGCACAGATACGCAGTATTTT.

The chain is built from TRBV24-1 and TRBJ2-1, with 11 bases that match TRBD2. The V gene end was trimmed by 3 bases and the J gene end by 2 bases; junction bases not matched to a gene: 5. Germline V gene lookup returns CDR1 KGHDR and CDR2 SFDVKD. This CDR3 has 17 residues. The CDR3 reads CATSDATSGIAYNEQFF. CDR3 DNA sequence: TGTGCCACCAGTGATGCGACTAGCGGGATTGCCTACAATGAGCAGTTCTTC.

This clone was seen more than once but under ten times. The rearrangement links TRBV5-1 to TRBJ2-2; D not resolved. This CDR3 contains 14 residues. Germline V gene sequence: CDR1 SGHRS, CDR2 YFSETQ. V lost 4 bases to trimming and J lost 2 bases, with 9 bases between them. The DNA of the CDR3 is TGCGCCAGCAGCCTCGGGTCAAACACCGGGGAGCTGTTTTTT. Translated: CASSLGSNTGELFF.

The chain is built from TRBV5-4 and TRBJ2-5, with TRBD2 identical over 8 bases. CDR3 size: 15 residues. Trimming at V came to 3 bases and at J to 5 bases, leaving 9 bases not matched to a gene. From germline, CDR1 is SGHNT and CDR2 YYREEE (reference sequence). CDR3 amino acids: CASSYGGEGTETQYF. DNA of the CDR3: TGTGCCAGCAGCTACGGGGGGGAGGGTACGGAGACCCAGTACTTC.

This chain connects TRBV5-4 to TRBJ1-1; maybe TRBD1 (5 bases). Germline V gene data show CDR1 as SGHNT and CDR2 as YYREEE (reference sequence). The CDR3 totals 15 residues. The ends were cut back, 2 bases at V and 1 base at J, with 12 bases in the middle. CDR3 DNA: TGTGCCAGCAGCTTCCGGACGGGGGGGAACACTGAAGCTTTCTTT. It encodes CASSFRTGGNTEAFF.

The count of this clone is one. This sequence joins TRBV30 and TRBJ2-1, with 13 bases lining up with TRBD2. The junction had 6 bases not matched to a gene; V was cut back by 1 base and J by 9 bases. The CDR3 extends over 15 amino acids. Germline-derived CDR1 and CDR2 are GTSNPN and SVGIG (reference sequence). The CDR3 sequence is CAWSDQGLAGTEQFF. In DNA, the CDR3 is TGTGCCTGGAGTGACCAGGGACTAGCGGGAACTGAGCAGTTCTTC.

This chain uses TRBV7-2 with TRBJ2-5; 9 bases map to TRBD2. In germline, CDR1 is SGHTA, CDR2 FQGNSA. CDR3 length: 14 amino acids. V shed 2 bases and J 5 bases; nucleotides not matched to a gene: 3. CDR3 region: CASSLWREGETQYF. Here the CDR3 DNA reads TGTGCCAGCAGCTTATGGCGGGAGGGTGAGACCCAGTACTTC.

The chain has TRBV7-6 and TRBJ2-5; 14 nucleotides align to TRBD2. Germline V lookup: CDR1 SGHVS, CDR2 FNYEAQ. The CDR3 has 15 amino acids. V lost 6 bases to trimming and J lost 5 bases; unmatched junction nucleotides: 5. In DNA, the CDR3 is TGTGCCAGCAGTGGGACTAGCGGGAGCGGGGAGACCCAGTACTTC. This translates into CASSGTSGSGETQYF.

This sequence joins TRBV10-2 and TRBJ2-7; possibly TRBD2 for D (6 bases). Trimming cost V 3 bases and J 0 bases, with 18 bases left between them. The CDR3 totals 17 residues. Germline values: CDR1 WSHSY, CDR2 SAAADI. The CDR3 region has the DNA TGCGCCAGCAGTGACTCGGGAGTAAGCTCGAGCTCCTACGAGCAGTACTTC. Translation gives CASSDSGVSSSSYEQYF.

The count of this clone is one. The CDR3 here is CASSFTGGLDGYTF. The CDR3 nucleotides are TGTGCCAGCTCCTTTACAGGGGGCCTGGATGGCTACACCTTC. The chain couples TRBV18 to TRBJ1-2; 9 bases match TRBD1. Germline CDR1 and CDR2: KGHSH and LQKENI. Trimming took 6 bases from V and 6 from J; bases not matched to a gene: 8. CDR3 length equals 14 residues.

The chain combines TRBV5-1 with TRBJ2-6; 10 bases are shared with TRBD1. V was pared by 4 bases and J by 2 bases, with 6 bases of the junction left unmatched. The CDR3 contains 17 residues. Germline V gives CDR1 SGHRS, CDR2 YFSETQ. The CDR3 sequence: CASSRRTGGTGANVLTF. In DNA form, the CDR3 reads TGCGCCAGCAGCCGACGGACAGGGGGAACTGGGGCCAACGTCCTGACTTTC.

The chain couples TRBV9 to TRBJ2-2; 9 bases are a match to TRBD1. This CDR3 is 16 amino acids long. Looked up from germline, CDR1 is SGDLS and CDR2 is YYNGEE. The V segment lost 4 bases and the J segment 5 bases; nucleotides outside the gene matches: 9. CDR3 nucleotides: TGTGCCAGCAGCCGGGACAGGGCCTTGCGGACCGGGGAGCTGTTTTTT. Protein sequence: CASSRDRALRTGELFF.

V usage is TRBV30 and J usage is TRBJ2-7, with TRBD2 matching over 8 bases. This CDR3 spans 14 amino acids. Germline V gene lookup returns CDR1 GTSNPN and CDR2 SVGIG (reference sequence). The trim removed 1 base at V and 6 bases at J, leaving 8 bases unmatched. The CDR3: CAWSGGGTSIEQYF. As DNA, the CDR3 is TGTGCCTGGAGTGGCGGGGGGACTAGTATCGAGCAGTACTTC.

This chain uses TRBV6-6 with TRBJ2-3; 8 bases are shared with TRBD1. CDR1 and CDR2 (germline): MNHNY, SVGAGI (reference sequence). J gave up 3 bases and V 5 bases, and 10 bases lay outside the gene matches. The CDR3 sequence is 16 residues long. The CDR3 loop reads CASSLEAGGLTDTQYF. In DNA, the CDR3 is TGTGCCAGCAGTCTCGAGGCAGGGGGCTTAACAGATACGCAGTATTTT.

The chain recombines TRBV18 with TRBJ2-5; maybe TRBD2 (5 bases). V gave up 0 bases and J gave up 2 bases, with 7 bases separating them. Germline CDR1 and CDR2: KGHSH and LQKENI. This CDR3 has 14 residues. The CDR3, as DNA: TGTGCCAGCTCACCACCGACTAAACAAGAGACCCAGTACTTC. This encodes CASSPPTKQETQYF.